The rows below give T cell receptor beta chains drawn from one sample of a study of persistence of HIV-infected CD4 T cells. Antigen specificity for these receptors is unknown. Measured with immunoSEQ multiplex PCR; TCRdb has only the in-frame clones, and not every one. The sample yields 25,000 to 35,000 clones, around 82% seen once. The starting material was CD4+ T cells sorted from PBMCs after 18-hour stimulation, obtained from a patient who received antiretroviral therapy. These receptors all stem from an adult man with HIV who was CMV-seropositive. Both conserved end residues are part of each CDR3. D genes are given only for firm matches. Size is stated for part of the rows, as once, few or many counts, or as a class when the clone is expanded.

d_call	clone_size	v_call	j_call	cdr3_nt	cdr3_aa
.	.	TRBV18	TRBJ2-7	TGTGCCAGCTCACCGCGGGACTGGAACTACGAGCAGTACTTC	CASSPRDWNYEQYF
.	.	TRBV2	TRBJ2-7	TGTGCCAGCAGAGCCGGGACTCAAGGGACCTACGAGCAGTACTTC	CASRAGTQGTYEQYF
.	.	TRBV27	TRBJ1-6	TGTGCCAGCAGGGTCGAGGGATATGGTTCACCCCTCCACTTT	CASRVEGYGSPLHF
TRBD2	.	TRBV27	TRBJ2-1	TGTGCCAGCAGCCCCTCGGGACTAACTGAGCAGTTCTTC	CASSPSGLTEQFF
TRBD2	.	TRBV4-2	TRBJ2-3	TGTGCCAGCAGCCAAGTTAGCGGGGGGGCGCGACGCACAGATACGCAGTATTTT	CASSQVSGGARRTDTQYF
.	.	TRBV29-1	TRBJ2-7	TGCAGCGTTGTTGTGGCAGGTGGAAACTACGAGCAGTACTTC	CSVVVAGGNYEQYF
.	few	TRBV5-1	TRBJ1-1	TGCGCCAGCAGCCCCGCCCCGGGACCGAACACTGAAGCTTTCTTT	CASSPAPGPNTEAFF
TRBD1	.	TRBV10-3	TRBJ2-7	TGTGCCATCAGTGACCTGGGACAGGGGGCCCATTCTTACGAGCAGTACTTC	CAISDLGQGAHSYEQYF
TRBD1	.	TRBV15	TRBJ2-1	TGTGCCACCAGCAGAACCGGGACAGAGGCCTACAATGAGCAGTTCTTC	CATSRTGTEAYNEQFF
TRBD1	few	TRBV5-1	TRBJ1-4	TGCGCCAGCAGCTTGAATCGACAGGGTAATGAAAAACTGTTTTTT	CASSLNRQGNEKLFF
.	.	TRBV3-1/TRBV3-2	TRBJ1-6	TGTGCCAGCAGCCCCCCCGGGGCAGGGGATTCACCCCTCCACTTT	CASSPPGAGDSPLHF
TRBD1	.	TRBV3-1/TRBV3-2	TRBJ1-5	TGTGCCAGCAGCCAGGGACAGGGGAGCAATCAGCCCCAGCATTTT	CASSQGQGSNQPQHF
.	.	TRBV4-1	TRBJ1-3	TGCGCCAGCAGCCAAGCGGACGGCTCTGGAAACACCATATATTTT	CASSQADGSGNTIYF
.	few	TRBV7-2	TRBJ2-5	TGTGCCAGCAGCTTTTGGACAGTGGGTGAGACCCAGTACTTC	CASSFWTVGETQYF
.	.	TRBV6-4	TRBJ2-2	TGTGCCAGCAGTCCTTTGGGCTCGAACACCGGGGAGCTGTTTTTT	CASSPLGSNTGELFF
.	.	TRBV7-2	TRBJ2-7	TGTGCCAGCAGCTTAGCCTACAGATCCTACGAGCAGTACTTC	CASSLAYRSYEQYF
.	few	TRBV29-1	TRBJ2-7	TGCAGCGTTGATGGCCAGGGGAACGAGCAGTACTTC	CSVDGQGNEQYF
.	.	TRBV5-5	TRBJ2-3	TGTGCCAGCAGCAGGGTTTCTAGCACAGATACGCAGTATTTT	CASSRVSSTDTQYF
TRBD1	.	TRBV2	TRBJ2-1	TGTGCCAGCAGTGGCCACAGGGGCAATGAGCAGTTCTTC	CASSGHRGNEQFF
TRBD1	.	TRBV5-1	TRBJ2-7	TGCGCCAGCAGCTTGGCACCGGGACAGGGTGACTACGAGCAGTACTTC	CASSLAPGQGDYEQYF
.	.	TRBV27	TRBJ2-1	TGTGCCAGCAGTTTTTACCGGGGTGAGCAGTTCTTC	CASSFYRGEQFF
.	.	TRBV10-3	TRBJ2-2	TGTGCCATCAGTGGGCCCCCGCCCCCCGCCGGGGAGCTGTTTTTT	CAISGPPPPAGELFF
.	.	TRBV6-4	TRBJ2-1	TGTGCCAGCAGTGAAAGGAGCCAGCCCTACAATGAGCAGTTCTTC	CASSERSQPYNEQFF
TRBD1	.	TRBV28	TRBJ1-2	TGTGCCAGCAGGGGACAGGGCAACTATGGCTACACCTTC	CASRGQGNYGYTF
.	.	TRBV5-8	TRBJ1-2	TGTGCCAGCAGCTTGTCAATTGTTTCAGGGGGCTACACCTTC	CASSLSIVSGGYTF
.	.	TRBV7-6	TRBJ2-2	TGTGCCAGCACCCCAGCCGTAGGTAGCACCGGGGAGCTGTTTTTT	CASTPAVGSTGELFF